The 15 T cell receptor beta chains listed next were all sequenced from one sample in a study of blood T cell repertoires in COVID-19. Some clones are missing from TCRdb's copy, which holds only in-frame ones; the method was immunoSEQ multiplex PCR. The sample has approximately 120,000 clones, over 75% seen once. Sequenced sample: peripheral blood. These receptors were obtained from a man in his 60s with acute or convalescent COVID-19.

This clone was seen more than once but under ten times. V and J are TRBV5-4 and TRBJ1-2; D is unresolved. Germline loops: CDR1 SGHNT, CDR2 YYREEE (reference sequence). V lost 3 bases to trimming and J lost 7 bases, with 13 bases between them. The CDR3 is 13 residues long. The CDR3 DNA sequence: TGTGCCAGCAGCTCCCGGGCGGAGGCTGGCTACACCTTC. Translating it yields CASSSRAEAGYTF.

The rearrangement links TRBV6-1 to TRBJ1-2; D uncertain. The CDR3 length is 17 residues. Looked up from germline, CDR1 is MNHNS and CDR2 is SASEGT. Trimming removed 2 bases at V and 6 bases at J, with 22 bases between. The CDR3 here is CASSEFRVSGEGNGYTF. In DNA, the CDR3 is TGTGCCAGCAGTGAATTTAGAGTCTCCGGGGAGGGAAATGGCTACACCTTC.

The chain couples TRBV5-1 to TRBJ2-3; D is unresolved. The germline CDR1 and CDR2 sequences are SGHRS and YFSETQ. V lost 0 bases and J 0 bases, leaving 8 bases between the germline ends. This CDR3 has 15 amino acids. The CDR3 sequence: CASSLDGASTDTQYF. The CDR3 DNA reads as TGCGCCAGCAGCTTGGACGGTGCTAGCACAGATACGCAGTATTTT.

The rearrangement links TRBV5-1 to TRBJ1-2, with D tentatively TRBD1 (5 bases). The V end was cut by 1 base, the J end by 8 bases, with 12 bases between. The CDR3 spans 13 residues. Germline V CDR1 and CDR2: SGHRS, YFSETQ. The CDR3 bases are TGCGCCAGCAGCTTGTGGACATCCGGGGGCTACACCTTC. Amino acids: CASSLWTSGGYTF. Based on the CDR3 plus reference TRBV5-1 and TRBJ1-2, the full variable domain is KAGVTQTPRYLIKTRGQQVTLSCSPISGHRSVSWYQQTPGQGLQFLFEYFSETQRNKGNFPGRFSGRQFSNSRSEMNVSTLELGDSALYLCASSLWTSGGYTFGSGTRLTVV.

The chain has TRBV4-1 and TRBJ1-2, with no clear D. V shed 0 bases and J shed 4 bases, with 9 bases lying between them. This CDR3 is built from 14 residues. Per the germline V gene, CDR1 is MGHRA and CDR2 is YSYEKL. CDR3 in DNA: TGCGCCAGCAGCCAAGAAGAGCGCGGCTATGGCTACACCTTC. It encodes CASSQEERGYGYTF.

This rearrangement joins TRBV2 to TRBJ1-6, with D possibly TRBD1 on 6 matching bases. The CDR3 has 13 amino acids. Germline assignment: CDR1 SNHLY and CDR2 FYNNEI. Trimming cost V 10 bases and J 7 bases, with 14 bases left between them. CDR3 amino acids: CATNVRGNSPLHF. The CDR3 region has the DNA TGTGCCACAAACGTCAGGGGAAATTCACCCCTCCACTTT.

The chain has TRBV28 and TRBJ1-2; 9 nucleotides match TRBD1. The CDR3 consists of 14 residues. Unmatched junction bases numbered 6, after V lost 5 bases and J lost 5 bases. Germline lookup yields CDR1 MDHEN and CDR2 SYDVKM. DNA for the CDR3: TGTGCCAGCAGTCTACGGGACAGGGTATATGGCTACACCTTC. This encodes CASSLRDRVYGYTF.

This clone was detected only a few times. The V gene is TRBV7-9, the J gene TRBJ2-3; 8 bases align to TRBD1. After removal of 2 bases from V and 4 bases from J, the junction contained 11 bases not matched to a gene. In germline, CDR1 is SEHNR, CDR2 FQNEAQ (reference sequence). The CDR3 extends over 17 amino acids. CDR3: CASSLIPTGDRADTQYF. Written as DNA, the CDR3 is TGTGCCAGCAGCTTAATCCCGACAGGGGATAGGGCAGATACGCAGTATTTT. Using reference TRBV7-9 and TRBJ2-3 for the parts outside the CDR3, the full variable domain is DTGVSQNPRHKITKRGQNVTFRCDPISEHNRLYWYRQTLGQGPEFLTYFQNEAQLEKSRLLSDRFSAERPKGSFSTLEIQRTEQGDSAMYLCASSLIPTGDRADTQYFGPGTRLTVL.

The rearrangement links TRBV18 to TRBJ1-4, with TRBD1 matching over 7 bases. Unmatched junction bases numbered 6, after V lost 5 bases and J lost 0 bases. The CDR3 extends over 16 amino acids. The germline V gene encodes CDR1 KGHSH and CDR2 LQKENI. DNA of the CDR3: TGTGCCAGCTCATCGGGACAGTCCGCAACTAATGAAAAACTGTTTTTT. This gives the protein CASSSGQSATNEKLFF. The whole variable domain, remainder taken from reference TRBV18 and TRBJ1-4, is NAGVMQNPRHLVRRRGQEARLRCSPMKGHSHVYWYRQLPEEGLKFMVYLQKENIIDESGMPKERFSAEFPKEGPSILRIQQVVRGDSAAYFCASSSGQSATNEKLFFGSGTQLSVL.

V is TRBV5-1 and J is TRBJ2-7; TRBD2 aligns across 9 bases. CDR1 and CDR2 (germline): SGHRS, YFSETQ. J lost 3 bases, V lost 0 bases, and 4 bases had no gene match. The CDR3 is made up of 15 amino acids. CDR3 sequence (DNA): TGCGCCAGCAGCTTGGGGACTAGCGTATTCTACGAGCAGTACTTC. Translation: CASSLGTSVFYEQYF.

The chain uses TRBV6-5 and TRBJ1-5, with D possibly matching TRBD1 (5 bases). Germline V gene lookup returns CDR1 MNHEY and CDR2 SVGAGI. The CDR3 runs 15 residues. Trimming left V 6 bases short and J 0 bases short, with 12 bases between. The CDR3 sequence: CASRAQGGSNQPQHF. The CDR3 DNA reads TGTGCCAGCAGGGCCCAGGGAGGTAGCAATCAGCCCCAGCATTTT.

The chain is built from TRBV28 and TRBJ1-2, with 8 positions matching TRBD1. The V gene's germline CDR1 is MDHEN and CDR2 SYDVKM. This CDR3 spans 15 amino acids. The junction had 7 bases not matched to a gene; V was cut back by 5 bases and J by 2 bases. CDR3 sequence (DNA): TGTGCCAGCAGTGCCAGGCGGACAGGGAACTATGGCTACACCTTC. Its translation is CASSARRTGNYGYTF.

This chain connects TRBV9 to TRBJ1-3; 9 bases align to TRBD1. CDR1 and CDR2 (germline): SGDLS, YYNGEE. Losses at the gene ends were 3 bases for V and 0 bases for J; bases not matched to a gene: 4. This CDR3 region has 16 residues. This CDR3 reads CASSAGTGHSGNTIYF. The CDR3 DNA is TGTGCCAGCAGCGCCGGGACAGGGCACTCTGGAAACACCATATATTTT.

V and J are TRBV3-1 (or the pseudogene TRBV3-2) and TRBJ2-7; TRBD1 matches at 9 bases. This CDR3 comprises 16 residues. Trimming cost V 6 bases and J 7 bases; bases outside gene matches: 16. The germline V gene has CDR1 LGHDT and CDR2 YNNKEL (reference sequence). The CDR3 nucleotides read TGTGCCAGCAGTCATTCATGGACAGGGGACCGCTGGGAGCAGTACTTC. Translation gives CASSHSWTGDRWEQYF.

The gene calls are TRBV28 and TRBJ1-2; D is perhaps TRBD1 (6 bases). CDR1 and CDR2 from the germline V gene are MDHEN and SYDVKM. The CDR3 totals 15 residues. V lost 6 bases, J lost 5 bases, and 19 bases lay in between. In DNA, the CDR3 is TGTGCCAGCAGCCCATACAGGGCCGAATGGTATGGCTACACCTTC. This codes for CASSPYRAEWYGYTF.